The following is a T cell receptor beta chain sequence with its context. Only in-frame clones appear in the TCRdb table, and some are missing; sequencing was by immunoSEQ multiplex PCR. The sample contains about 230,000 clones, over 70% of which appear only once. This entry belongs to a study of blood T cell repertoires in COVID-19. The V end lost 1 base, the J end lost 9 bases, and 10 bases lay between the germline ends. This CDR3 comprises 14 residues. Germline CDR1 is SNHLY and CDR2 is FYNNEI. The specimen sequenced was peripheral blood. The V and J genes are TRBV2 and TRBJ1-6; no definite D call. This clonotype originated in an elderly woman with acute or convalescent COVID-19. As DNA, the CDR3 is TGTGCCAGCAGTGAAGGGCTCCGTGGTTCACCCCTCCACTTT. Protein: CASSEGLRGSPLHF.